This T cell receptor beta chain was identified during a study of T cells after posttransplantation cyclophosphamide. Cells defined as naive were viable CD3+CD4+ or CD3+CD8+ and CCR7+CD45RA+CD45RO-CD95-CD27+CD28+. On the day of bone marrow donation, the related graft donor provided peripheral blood. The assay was immunoSEQ multiplex PCR, and TCRdb's table has in-frame clones only and misses some. The sample has more than 30,000 clones, approximately 90% seen once. In germline, CDR1 is MDHEN, CDR2 SYDVKM. The CDR3 extends over 14 amino acids. Trimming cost V 7 bases and J 4 bases, with 14 bases left between them.

The chain recombines TRBV28 with TRBJ1-5, with D possibly TRBD1 on 5 matching bases. Specimen: naive CD4+ T cells sorted from PBMCs. The TCR was taken from a woman aged 60-70 years in good health, CMV-negative, and a related stem cell transplant donor. The CDR3 coding sequence is TGTGCCAGCATAAGGGCAGGGCCAAATCAGCCCCAGCATTTT. Protein product: CASIRAGPNQPQHF.